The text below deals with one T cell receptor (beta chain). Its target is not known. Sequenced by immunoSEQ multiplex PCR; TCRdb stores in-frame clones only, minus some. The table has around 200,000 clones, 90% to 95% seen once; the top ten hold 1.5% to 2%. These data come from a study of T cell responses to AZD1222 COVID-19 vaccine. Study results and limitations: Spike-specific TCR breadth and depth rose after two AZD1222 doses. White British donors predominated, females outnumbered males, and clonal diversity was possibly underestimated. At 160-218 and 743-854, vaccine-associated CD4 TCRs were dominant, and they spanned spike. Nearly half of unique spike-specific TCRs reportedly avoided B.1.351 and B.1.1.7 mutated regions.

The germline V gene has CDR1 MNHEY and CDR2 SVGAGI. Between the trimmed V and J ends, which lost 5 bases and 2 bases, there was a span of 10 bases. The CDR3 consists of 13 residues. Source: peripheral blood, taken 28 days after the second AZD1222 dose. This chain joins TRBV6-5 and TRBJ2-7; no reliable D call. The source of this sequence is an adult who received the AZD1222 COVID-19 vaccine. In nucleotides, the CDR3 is TGTGCCAGCAGTCTTGCTCCCACCTACGAGCAGTACTTC. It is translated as CASSLAPTYEQYF.